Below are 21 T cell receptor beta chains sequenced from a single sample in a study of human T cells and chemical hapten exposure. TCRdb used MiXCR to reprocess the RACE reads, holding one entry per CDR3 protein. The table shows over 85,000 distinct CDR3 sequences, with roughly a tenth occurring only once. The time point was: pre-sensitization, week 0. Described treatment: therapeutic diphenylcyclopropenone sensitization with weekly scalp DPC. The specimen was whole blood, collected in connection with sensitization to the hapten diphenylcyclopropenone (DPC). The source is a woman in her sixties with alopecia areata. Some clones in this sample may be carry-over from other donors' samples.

As DNA, the CDR3 is TGTGCCAGCAGTTATTACCGGGCCTCAGGCGATGAGCAGTTCTTC. Protein product: CASSYYRASGDEQFF. The J gene is TRBJ2-1, the V gene TRBV6-5, with D unresolved. Deletions cut 3 bases from V and 8 bases from J, with 17 bases between. Germline assignment: CDR1 MNHEY and CDR2 SVGAGI. This CDR3 contains 15 residues.

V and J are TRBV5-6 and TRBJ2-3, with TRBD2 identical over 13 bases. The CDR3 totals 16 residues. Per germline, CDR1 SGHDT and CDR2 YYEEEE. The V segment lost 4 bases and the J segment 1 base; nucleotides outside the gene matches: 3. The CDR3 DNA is TGTGCCAGCAGCGAAGGGACTAGCGGGGGCACAGATACGCAGTATTTT. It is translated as CASSEGTSGGTDTQYF. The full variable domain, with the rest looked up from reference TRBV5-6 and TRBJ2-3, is DAGVTQSPTHLIKTRGQQVTLRCSPKSGHDTVSWYQQALGQGPQFIFQYYEEEERQRGNFPDRFSGHQFPNYSSELNVNALLLGDSALYLCASSEGTSGGTDTQYFGPGTRLTVL.

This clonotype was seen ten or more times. CDR3 DNA: TGTGCCAGCAGCCAAAACAGGGGCGAAACCTATGGCTACACCTTC. It yields the protein CASSQNRGETYGYTF. The V gene is TRBV3-1, the J gene TRBJ1-2, with TRBD1 matching 7 bases. The CDR3 has 15 amino acids. Germline lookup yields CDR1 LGHDT and CDR2 YNNKEL (reference sequence). Trimming at V came to 2 bases and at J to 4 bases, leaving 7 bases not matched to a gene.

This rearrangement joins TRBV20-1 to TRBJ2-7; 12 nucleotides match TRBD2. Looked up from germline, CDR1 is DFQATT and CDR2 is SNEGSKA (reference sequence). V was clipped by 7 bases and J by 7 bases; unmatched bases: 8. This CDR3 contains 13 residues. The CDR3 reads CSVRTSGAGEQYF. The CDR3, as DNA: TGCAGTGTACGGACTAGCGGGGCTGGAGAGCAGTACTTC.

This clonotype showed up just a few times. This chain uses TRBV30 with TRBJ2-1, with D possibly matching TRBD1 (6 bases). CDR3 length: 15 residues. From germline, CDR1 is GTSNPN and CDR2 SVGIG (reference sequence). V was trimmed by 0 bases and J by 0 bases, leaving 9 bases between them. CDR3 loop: CAWSVPGVSYNEQFF. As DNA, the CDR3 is TGTGCCTGGAGTGTACCAGGGGTCTCCTACAATGAGCAGTTCTTC.

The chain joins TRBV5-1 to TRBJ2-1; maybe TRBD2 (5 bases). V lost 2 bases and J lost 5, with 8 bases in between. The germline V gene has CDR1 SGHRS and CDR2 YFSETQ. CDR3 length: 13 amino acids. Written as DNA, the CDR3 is TGCGCCAGCAGCTTCGGACTTCACAATGAGCAGTTCTTC. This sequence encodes CASSFGLHNEQFF.

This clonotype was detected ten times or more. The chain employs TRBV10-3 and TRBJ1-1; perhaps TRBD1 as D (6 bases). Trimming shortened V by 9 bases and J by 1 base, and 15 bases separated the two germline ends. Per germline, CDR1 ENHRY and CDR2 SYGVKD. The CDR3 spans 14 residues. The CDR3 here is CAISRTEKNTEAFF. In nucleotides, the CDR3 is TGTGCCATATCCCGGACAGAAAAGAACACTGAAGCTTTCTTT.

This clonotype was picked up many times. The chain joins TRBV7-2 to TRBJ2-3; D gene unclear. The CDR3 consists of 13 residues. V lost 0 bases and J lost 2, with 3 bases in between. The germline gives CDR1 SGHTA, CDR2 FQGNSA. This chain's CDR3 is CASSLASTDTQYF. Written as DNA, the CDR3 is TGTGCCAGCAGCTTAGCCTCCACAGATACGCAGTATTTT. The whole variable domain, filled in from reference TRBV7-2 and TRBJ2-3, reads GAGVSQSPSNKVTEKGKDVELRCDPISGHTALYWYRQSLGQGLEFLIYFQGNSAPDKSGLPSDRFSAERTGGSVSTLTIQRTQQEDSAVYLCASSLASTDTQYFGPGTRLTVL.

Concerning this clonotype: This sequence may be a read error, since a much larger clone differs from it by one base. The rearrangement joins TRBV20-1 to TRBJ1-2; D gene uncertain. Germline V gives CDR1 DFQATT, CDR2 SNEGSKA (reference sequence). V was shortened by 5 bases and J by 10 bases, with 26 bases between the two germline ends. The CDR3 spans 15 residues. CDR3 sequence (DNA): TGCAGTGCTGCCCCCTCAGGTATTCCAACGAGAGTCTACACCTTC. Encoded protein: CSAAPSGIPTRVYTF.

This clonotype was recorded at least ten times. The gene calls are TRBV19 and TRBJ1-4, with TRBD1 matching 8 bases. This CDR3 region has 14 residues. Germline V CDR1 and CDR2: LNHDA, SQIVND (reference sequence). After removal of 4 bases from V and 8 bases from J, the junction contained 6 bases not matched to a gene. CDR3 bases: TGTGCCAGTAGTACTGGACAGGGAGTGGAAAAACTGTTTTTT. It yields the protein CASSTGQGVEKLFF.

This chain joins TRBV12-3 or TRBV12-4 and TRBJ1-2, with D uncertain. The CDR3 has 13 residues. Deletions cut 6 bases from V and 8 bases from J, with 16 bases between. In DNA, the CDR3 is TGTGCCAGCAGACAACCGGGGTTGGAGGGCTACACCTTC. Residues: CASRQPGLEGYTF.

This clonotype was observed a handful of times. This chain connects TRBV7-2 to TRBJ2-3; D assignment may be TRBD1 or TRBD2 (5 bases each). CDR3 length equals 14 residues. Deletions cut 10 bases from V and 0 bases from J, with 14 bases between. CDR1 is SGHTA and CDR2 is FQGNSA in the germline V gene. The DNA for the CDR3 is TGTGCCACCCGCCTTGGGGGTAGCACAGATACGCAGTATTTT. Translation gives CATRLGGSTDTQYF.

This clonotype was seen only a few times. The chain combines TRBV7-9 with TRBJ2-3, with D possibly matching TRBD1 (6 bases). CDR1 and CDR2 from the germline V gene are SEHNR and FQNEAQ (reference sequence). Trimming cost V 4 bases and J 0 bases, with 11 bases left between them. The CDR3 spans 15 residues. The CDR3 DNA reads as TGTGCCAGCAGCTCCCTCCAGGGGAGCACAGATACGCAGTATTTT. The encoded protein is CASSSLQGSTDTQYF.

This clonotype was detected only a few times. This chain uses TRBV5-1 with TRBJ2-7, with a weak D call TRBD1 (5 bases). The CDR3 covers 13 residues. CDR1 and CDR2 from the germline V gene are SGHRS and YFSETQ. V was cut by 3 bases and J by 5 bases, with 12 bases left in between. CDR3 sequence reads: CASSSQGTHEQYF. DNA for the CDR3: TGCGCCAGCAGCTCCCAGGGCACCCACGAGCAGTACTTC.

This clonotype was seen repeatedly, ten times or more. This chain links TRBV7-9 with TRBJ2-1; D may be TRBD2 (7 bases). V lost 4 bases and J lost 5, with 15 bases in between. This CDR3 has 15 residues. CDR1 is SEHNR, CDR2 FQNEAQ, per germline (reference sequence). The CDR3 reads CASSSKGGAHNEQFF. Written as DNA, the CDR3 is TGTGCCAGCAGCTCAAAGGGGGGGGCCCACAATGAGCAGTTCTTC.

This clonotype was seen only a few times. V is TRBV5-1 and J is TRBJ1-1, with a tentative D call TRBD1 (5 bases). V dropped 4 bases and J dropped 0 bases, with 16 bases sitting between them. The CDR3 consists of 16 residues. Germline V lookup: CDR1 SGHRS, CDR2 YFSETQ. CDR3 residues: CASSPTGRMMNTEAFF. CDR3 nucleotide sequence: TGCGCCAGCAGCCCCACAGGCCGGATGATGAACACTGAAGCTTTCTTT. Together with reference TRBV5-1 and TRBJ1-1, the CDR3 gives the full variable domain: KAGVTQTPRYLIKTRGQQVTLSCSPISGHRSVSWYQQTPGQGLQFLFEYFSETQRNKGNFPGRFSGRQFSNSRSEMNVSTLELGDSALYLCASSPTGRMMNTEAFFGQGTRLTVV.

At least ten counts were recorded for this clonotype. The CDR3 nucleotides read TGCGCCAGCAGTGCTACGTCAGGGGGCTTTTACAATGAGCAGTTCTTC. It codes for CASSATSGGFYNEQFF. The rearrangement joins TRBV5-1 to TRBJ2-1; TRBD1 matches 8 bases. V gave up 5 bases and J gave up 4 bases; unmatched junction bases: 11. Germline-derived CDR1 and CDR2 are SGHRS and YFSETQ. This CDR3 contains 16 residues.

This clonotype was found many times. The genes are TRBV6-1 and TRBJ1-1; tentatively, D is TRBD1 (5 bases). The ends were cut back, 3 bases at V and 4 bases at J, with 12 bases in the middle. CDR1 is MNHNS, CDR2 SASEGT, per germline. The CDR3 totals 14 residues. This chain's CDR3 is CASSEVGRSTEAFF. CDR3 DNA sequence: TGTGCCAGCAGTGAGGTGGGGCGCAGCACTGAAGCTTTCTTT.

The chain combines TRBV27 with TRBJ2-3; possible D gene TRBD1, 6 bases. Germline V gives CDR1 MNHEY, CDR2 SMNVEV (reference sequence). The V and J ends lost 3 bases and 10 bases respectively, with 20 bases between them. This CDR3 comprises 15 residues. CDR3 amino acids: CASSLAGGSRGAQYF. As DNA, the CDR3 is TGTGCCAGCAGTTTGGCTGGCGGCAGCAGGGGTGCGCAGTATTTT.

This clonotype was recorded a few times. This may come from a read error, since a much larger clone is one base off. CDR3 in amino acids: CASSNQETQYF. The CDR3 bases are TGTGCCAGCAGCAACCAAGAGACCCAGTACTTC. The chain links TRBV3-1 to TRBJ2-5; no clear D. V lost 5 bases, J lost 0 bases, and 1 base lay in between. Germline V gene sequence: CDR1 LGHDT, CDR2 YNNKEL (reference sequence). This CDR3 is built from 11 residues.

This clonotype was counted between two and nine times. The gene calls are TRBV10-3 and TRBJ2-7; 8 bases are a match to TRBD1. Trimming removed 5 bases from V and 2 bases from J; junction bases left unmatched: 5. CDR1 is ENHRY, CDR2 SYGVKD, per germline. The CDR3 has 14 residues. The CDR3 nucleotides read TGTGCCATCAGTTCCGGGACAGGCACCTACGAGCAGTACTTC. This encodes CAISSGTGTYEQYF.